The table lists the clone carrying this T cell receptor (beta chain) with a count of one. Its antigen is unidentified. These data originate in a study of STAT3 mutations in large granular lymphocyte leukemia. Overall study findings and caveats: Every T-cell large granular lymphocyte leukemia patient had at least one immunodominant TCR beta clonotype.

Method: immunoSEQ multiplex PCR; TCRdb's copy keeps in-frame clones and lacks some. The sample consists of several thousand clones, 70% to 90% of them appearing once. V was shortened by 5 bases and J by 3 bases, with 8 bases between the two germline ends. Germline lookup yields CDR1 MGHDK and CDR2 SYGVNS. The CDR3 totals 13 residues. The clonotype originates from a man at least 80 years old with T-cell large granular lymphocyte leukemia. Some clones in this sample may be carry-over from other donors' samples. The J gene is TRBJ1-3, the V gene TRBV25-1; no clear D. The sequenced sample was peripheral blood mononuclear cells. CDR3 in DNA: TGTGCCAGCAGTACTGGTCTTGGAAACACCATATATTTT. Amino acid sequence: CASSTGLGNTIYF.